These 29 T cell receptor beta chains were all obtained from the same sample, sequenced in a study of blood T cells in healthy people across ages. A J-beta primer mix and a sample-barcoded 5' primer were used in a second PCR of roughly 6 to 11 cycles. TCRdb analysed the 5' RACE reads with MiXCR anew, one entry per CDR3 protein. The table includes fewer than 1,200,000 distinct CDR3 sequences, approximately 25% detected once. The data were also submitted as part of a second study, on T cells of mothers and their children.

The sequenced sample was blood. Receptors originate from a girl aged 2 to 9 in good health.

In its sample, this clonotype was seen many times. The chain combines TRBV28 with TRBJ2-5, with 7 bases matching TRBD1. The J call may not be correct, given that the DNA end is closer to TRBJ2-7. The CDR3 has 15 amino acids. Germline V gives CDR1 MDHEN, CDR2 SYDVKM. CDR3 in DNA: TGTGCCAGCAGTCTATTCGACAGGGATTCCAACGAGCAGTACTTC. This gives the protein CASSLFDRDSNEQYF.

The chain uses TRBV6-2 or TRBV6-3 and TRBJ2-7; no firm D call. The length of the CDR3 is 11 residues. Germline-derived CDR1 and CDR2 are MNHEY and SVGEGT. V was pared by 6 bases and J by 3 bases, with 6 bases between. The CDR3 reads CASSNFYEQYF. CDR3 DNA: TGTGCCAGCAGCAACTTCTACGAGCAGTACTTC.

CDR3 sequence (DNA): TGTGCCACCAGCAGAGTTGATGGAATAGGGGAAAATACGCAGTATTTT. It yields the protein CATSRVDGIGENTQYF. The chain couples TRBV15 to TRBJ2-3; the D gene is possibly TRBD1 (5 bases). The germline V gene encodes CDR1 LNHNV and CDR2 YYDKDF (reference sequence). The ends were cut back, 1 base at V and 7 bases at J, with 18 bases in the middle. The CDR3 loop spans 16 amino acids. The full variable domain, with the rest looked up from reference TRBV15 and TRBJ2-3, is DAMVIQNPRYQVTQFGKPVTLSCSQTLNHNVMYWYQQKSSQAPKLLFHYYDKDFNNEADTPDNFQSRRPNTSFCFLDIRSPGLGDTAMYLCATSRVDGIGENTQYFGPGTRLTVL.

V usage is TRBV27 and J usage is TRBJ2-7; 13 positions agree with TRBD2. Germline lookup yields CDR1 MNHEY and CDR2 SMNVEV (reference sequence). The CDR3 contains 15 residues. V was pared by 5 bases and J by 4 bases, with 5 bases of the junction left unmatched. CDR3 DNA sequence: TGTGCCAGCAGTCCCGGGACTAGCGGGGCTTACGAGCAGTACTTC. Its protein product is CASSPGTSGAYEQYF.

In its sample, this clonotype was seen a few times. The chain couples TRBV20-1 to TRBJ2-2, with D possibly matching TRBD1 (5 bases). From germline, CDR1 is DFQATT and CDR2 SNEGSKA (reference sequence). V dropped 0 bases and J dropped 0 bases, with 14 bases sitting between them. This CDR3 has 17 amino acids. CDR3 sequence: CSARDPLLGANTGELFF. CDR3 bases: TGCAGTGCTAGAGACCCTCTGTTAGGGGCGAACACCGGGGAGCTGTTTTTT.

The chain combines TRBV29-1 with TRBJ1-1; 7 positions agree with TRBD1. This CDR3 region has 14 residues. The V gene's germline CDR1 is SQVTM and CDR2 ANQGSEA. Unmatched junction bases numbered 7, after V lost 5 bases and J lost 1 base. The CDR3 sequence is CSVNFRDRNTEAFF. The CDR3 DNA follows: TGCAGCGTTAATTTTCGGGACAGGAACACTGAAGCTTTCTTT. Looking up the rest from reference TRBV29-1 and TRBJ1-1 gives the full variable domain: SAVISQKPSRDICQRGTSLTIQCQVDSQVTMMFWYRQQPGQSLTLIATANQGSEATYESGFVIDKFPISRPNLTFSTLTVSNMSPEDSSIYLCSVNFRDRNTEAFFGQGTRLTVV.

This clonotype has just a few counts. The chain links TRBV7-2 to TRBJ1-3; possible D gene TRBD1, 6 bases. Between the trimmed V and J ends, which lost 1 base and 4 bases, there was a span of 11 bases. The CDR3 contains 15 residues. The V gene's germline CDR1 is SGHTA and CDR2 FQGNSA. The CDR3 region has the DNA TGTGCCAGCAGCTTAGGGCGGGGGGCAGGAAACACCATATATTTT. This codes for CASSLGRGAGNTIYF.

Only a few counts were recorded for this clonotype. At one of its ends the junction is not consistent with the germline gene, which may arise from a read error. The chain is built from TRBV7-7 and TRBJ2-5, with D tentatively TRBD1 (6 bases). Germline V lookup: CDR1 SSHAT, CDR2 FNYEAQ (reference sequence). This CDR3 spans 16 amino acids. As DNA, the CDR3 is TGTGCTAGCAGCTCCCTTGGGGGCAACAGGGTAGAGACCCAGTACTTC. Residues: CASSSLGGNRVETQYF.

This clonotype has only a few counts. The chain is built from TRBV12-3 or TRBV12-4 and TRBJ1-2; 12 nucleotides match TRBD1. CDR3 size: 16 residues. The V segment lost 6 bases and the J segment 8 bases; nucleotides outside the gene matches: 13. CDR3 coding DNA: TGTGCCAGCAGAATCGGAAAGGGACAGGGGGCGAGAGGCTACACCTTC. Protein sequence: CASRIGKGQGARGYTF.

The chain is built from TRBV27 and TRBJ2-7, with 9 bases matching TRBD2. The V gene's germline CDR1 is MNHEY and CDR2 SMNVEV (reference sequence). The CDR3 loop spans 16 amino acids. V lost 5 bases, J lost 0 bases, and 8 bases stayed unmatched. Here the CDR3 reads CASSPRLAASSYEQYF. CDR3 sequence (DNA): TGTGCCAGCAGTCCTAGACTAGCGGCAAGCTCCTACGAGCAGTACTTC.

This clonotype was picked up a small number of times. The chain couples TRBV7-3 to TRBJ2-1, with D possibly called TRBD1 or TRBD2 (5 bases each). CDR1 SGHTA and CDR2 FQGTGA come from the germline V gene. Trimming left V 6 bases short and J 5 bases short, with 14 bases between. CDR3 length equals 14 residues. The DNA of the CDR3 is TGTGCCAGCAGGATCCGGGACCAAAACAATGAGCAGTTCTTC. Encoded protein: CASRIRDQNNEQFF. Combining the CDR3 with reference TRBV7-3 and TRBJ2-1 gives the whole variable domain GAGVSQTPSNKVTEKGKYVELRCDPISGHTALYWYRQSLGQGPEFLIYFQGTGAADDSGLPNDRFFAVRPEGSVSTLKIQRTERGDSAVYLCASRIRDQNNEQFFGPGTRLTVL.

This clonotype came up a few times. The rearrangement joins TRBV5-6 to TRBJ2-7; TRBD1 matches 9 bases. The CDR3 is 16 residues long. V lost 4 bases to trimming and J lost 2 bases; unmatched junction nucleotides: 10. CDR1 SGHDT and CDR2 YYEEEE come from the germline V gene. CDR3 in amino acids: CASSPDGTGRTYEQYF. The CDR3, as DNA: TGTGCCAGCAGCCCCGACGGGACAGGGAGAACCTACGAGCAGTACTTC.

Points on this clonotype: Since no conserved phenylalanine or tryptophan closes the CDR3, a read error is the likely cause. This chain uses TRBV7-9 with TRBJ2-4, with D maybe TRBD1 (5 bases). V lost 4 bases, J lost 2 bases, and 9 bases lay in between. Per the germline V gene, CDR1 is SEHNR and CDR2 is FQNEAQ (reference sequence). This CDR3 comprises 14 residues. CDR3 residues: CASSSRTPKNIQYS. The CDR3 DNA reads TGTGCCAGCAGCTCCCGGACACCCAAAAACATTCAGTACTCC.

This clonotype has a handful of counts. The chain carries TRBV4-3 and TRBJ2-1; tentatively, D is TRBD1 (5 bases). CDR1 LGHNA and CDR2 YSLEER come from the germline V gene. This CDR3 contains 17 residues. The germline V and J ends were trimmed by 2 bases and 0 bases, with 14 bases remaining between them. Written as DNA, the CDR3 is TGCGCCAGCAGCCAACCCAAGGGGCTAAGCTCCTACAATGAGCAGTTCTTC. This encodes CASSQPKGLSSYNEQFF.

V is TRBV6-1 and J is TRBJ2-5; D is undetermined. The germline V and J ends were trimmed by 6 bases and 0 bases, with 14 bases remaining between them. Germline V gene sequence: CDR1 MNHNS, CDR2 SASEGT. The CDR3 runs 15 residues. Here the CDR3 DNA reads TGTGCCAGCAGCCAAAACGCAGGTTACCAAGAGACCCAGTACTTC. Translating it yields CASSQNAGYQETQYF.

This clonotype was observed a few times. The chain recombines TRBV12-3 or TRBV12-4 with TRBJ2-3; 11 bases fit TRBD1. Losses at the gene ends were 7 bases for V and 6 bases for J; bases not matched to a gene: 15. The CDR3 runs 17 residues. The CDR3 is CASTSALGQGDGDTQYF. The CDR3 DNA is TGTGCCAGCACGTCCGCGTTGGGACAGGGGGATGGGGATACGCAGTATTTT.

This clonotype appeared a few times. CDR3 DNA sequence: TGTGCCAGCAGCCTACTAGCGGCCTTCCGGGAAGGCTACGAGCAGTACTTC. This codes for CASSLLAAFREGYEQYF. The V gene is TRBV7-8, the J gene TRBJ2-7, with 8 bases lining up with TRBD2. CDR1 SGHVS and CDR2 FQNEAQ come from the germline V gene. V lost 5 bases and J lost 3; bases outside the gene matches: 15. This CDR3 is built from 17 residues.

The chain links TRBV10-3 to TRBJ1-5; TRBD1 matches 7 bases. The germline V gene has CDR1 ENHRY and CDR2 SYGVKD. Trimming took 6 bases from V and 4 from J; bases not matched to a gene: 9. The CDR3 sequence is 15 residues long. Here the CDR3 reads CAIRDGGGTNQPQHF. The CDR3 DNA is TGTGCCATCAGGGACGGAGGGGGCACTAATCAGCCCCAGCATTTT.

The gene calls are TRBV29-1 and TRBJ2-3; 12 bases are shared with TRBD2. This CDR3 contains 15 residues. The V and J ends lost 4 bases and 2 bases, in that order; junction bases with no gene match: 4. CDR1 and CDR2 from the germline V gene are SQVTM and ANQGSEA. Written as DNA, the CDR3 is TGCAGCGTTGGGACTAGCGGGGCTTACACAGATACGCAGTATTTT. Protein product: CSVGTSGAYTDTQYF.

The chain joins TRBV2 to TRBJ2-5; 8 nucleotides line up with TRBD2. TRBJ2-1 explains the end of the DNA better; the J call may be wrong. The germline V gene has CDR1 SNHLY and CDR2 FYNNEI. The CDR3 is 14 residues long. The CDR3 here is CATIAGPATAEQFF. CDR3 DNA sequence: TGTGCCACCATAGCGGGACCCGCAACAGCTGAGCAGTTCTTC.

The gene calls are TRBV5-1 and TRBJ2-1; no clear D. The ends were cut back, 6 bases at V and 10 bases at J, with 11 bases in the middle. Per the germline V gene, CDR1 is SGHRS and CDR2 is YFSETQ. CDR3 length equals 11 residues. The CDR3, as DNA: TGCGCCAGCACAGGAAACGACGAGCAGTTCTTC. Protein product: CASTGNDEQFF.

The chain recombines TRBV19 with TRBJ1-2; 7 bases align to TRBD1. The V gene's germline CDR1 is LNHDA and CDR2 SQIVND (reference sequence). The CDR3 has 15 residues. With 5 bases clipped from V and 5 bases from J, the junction kept 11 bases outside the gene matches. The CDR3 here is CASSGQPGGGYGYTF. CDR3 nucleotides: TGTGCCAGTAGTGGTCAACCAGGGGGAGGATATGGCTACACCTTC. Complete variable domain (other parts from reference TRBV19 and TRBJ1-2): DGGITQSPKYLFRKEGQNVTLSCEQNLNHDAMYWYRQDPGQGLRLIYYSQIVNDFQKGDIAEGYSVSREKKESFPLTVTSAQKNPTAFYLCASSGQPGGGYGYTFGSGTRLTVV.

The chain recombines TRBV28 with TRBJ1-2; D is unclear. V was pared by 2 bases and J by 4 bases, with 20 bases between. This CDR3 spans 17 amino acids. The germline gives CDR1 MDHEN, CDR2 SYDVKM. Written as DNA, the CDR3 is TGTGCCAGCAGTTTAGGTGGGTCGCCTCGCCTGCTCTATGGCTACACCTTC. Its protein is CASSLGGSPRLLYGYTF.

The CDR3 DNA is TGTGCCAGCAGCTTAAGACCTCCACCATCCAATGAGCAGTTCTTC. This codes for CASSLRPPPSNEQFF. The rearrangement uses TRBV7-2 and TRBJ2-5, with D uncertain. The end of the DNA is better explained by TRBJ2-1, so the J call may be wrong. Germline V gene lookup returns CDR1 SGHTA and CDR2 FQGNSA. The CDR3 runs to 15 residues.

The V call is TRBV7-2, the J call TRBJ1-2; D gene unclear. The ends were cut back, 1 base at V and 1 base at J, with 10 bases in the middle. The germline V gene has CDR1 SGHTA and CDR2 FQGNSA. This CDR3 spans 15 amino acids. In DNA, the CDR3 is TGTGCCAGCAGCTTAGATGGCAGCTATAACTATGGCTACACCTTC. Translation: CASSLDGSYNYGYTF.

This clonotype was counted ten times or more. CDR3 DNA: TGCGTGGGGCTGTACAATGAGCAGTTCTTC. Translation gives CVGLYNEQFF. The J gene is TRBJ2-1, the V gene TRBV29-1; weak D call: TRBD1 (5 bases). Germline V CDR1 and CDR2: SQVTM, ANQGSEA. This CDR3 has 10 residues.

The chain is built from TRBV29-1 and TRBJ2-7; possible D gene TRBD2, 5 bases. The CDR3 is 12 amino acids. The germline V gene has CDR1 SQVTM and CDR2 ANQGSEA. V was clipped by 5 bases and J by 3 bases, with 11 bases between them. The CDR3 region is CSVKTRDYEQYF. DNA of the CDR3: TGCAGCGTTAAAACTAGGGACTACGAGCAGTACTTC.

The chain combines TRBV20-1 with TRBJ1-1; D is unclear. V was shortened by 5 bases and J by 5 bases, with 21 bases between the two germline ends. The CDR3 spans 15 residues. Looked up from germline, CDR1 is DFQATT and CDR2 is SNEGSKA (reference sequence). The CDR3 region is CSAPPRGGTGTEAFF. CDR3 nucleotide sequence: TGCAGTGCTCCTCCCCGGGGAGGAACTGGGACTGAAGCTTTCTTT.

This clonotype was counted between two and nine times. This chain joins TRBV4-1 and TRBJ2-3, with 8 bases lining up with TRBD2. Germline trimming cut 1 base from V and 2 bases from J; bases unmatched to any gene: 14. In germline, CDR1 is MGHRA, CDR2 YSYEKL. The CDR3 spans 19 residues. The CDR3 here is CASSQVNLPAGVNTDTQYF. The CDR3 coding sequence is TGCGCCAGCAGCCAAGTTAACCTACCAGCGGGGGTTAACACAGATACGCAGTATTTT.